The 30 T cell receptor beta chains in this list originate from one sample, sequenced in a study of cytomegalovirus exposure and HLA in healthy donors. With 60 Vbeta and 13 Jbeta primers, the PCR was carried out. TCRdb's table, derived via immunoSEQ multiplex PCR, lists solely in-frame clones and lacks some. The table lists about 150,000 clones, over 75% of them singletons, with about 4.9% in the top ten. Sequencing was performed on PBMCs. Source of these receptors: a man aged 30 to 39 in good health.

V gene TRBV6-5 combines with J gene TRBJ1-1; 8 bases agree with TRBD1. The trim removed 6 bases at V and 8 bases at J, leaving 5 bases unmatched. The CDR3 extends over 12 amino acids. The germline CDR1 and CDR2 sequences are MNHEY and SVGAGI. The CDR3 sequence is CASSSGGLEAFF. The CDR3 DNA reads TGTGCCAGCAGCTCAGGGGGCTTGGAAGCTTTCTTT.

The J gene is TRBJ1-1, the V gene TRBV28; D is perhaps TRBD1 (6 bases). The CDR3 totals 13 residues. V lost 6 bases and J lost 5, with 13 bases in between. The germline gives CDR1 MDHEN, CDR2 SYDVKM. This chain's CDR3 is CASSTGQFTEAFF. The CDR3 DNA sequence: TGTGCCAGCAGCACCGGACAGTTTACTGAAGCTTTCTTT.

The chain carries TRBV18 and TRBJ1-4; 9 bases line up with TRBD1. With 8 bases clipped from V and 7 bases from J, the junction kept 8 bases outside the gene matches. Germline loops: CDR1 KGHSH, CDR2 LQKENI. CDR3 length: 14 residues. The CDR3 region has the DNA TGTGCCAGCACCCCCGGGACAGGGAGTGAAAAACTGTTTTTT. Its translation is CASTPGTGSEKLFF. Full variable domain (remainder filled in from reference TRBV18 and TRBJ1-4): NAGVMQNPRHLVRRRGQEARLRCSPMKGHSHVYWYRQLPEEGLKFMVYLQKENIIDESGMPKERFSAEFPKEGPSILRIQQVVRGDSAAYFCASTPGTGSEKLFFGSGTQLSVL.

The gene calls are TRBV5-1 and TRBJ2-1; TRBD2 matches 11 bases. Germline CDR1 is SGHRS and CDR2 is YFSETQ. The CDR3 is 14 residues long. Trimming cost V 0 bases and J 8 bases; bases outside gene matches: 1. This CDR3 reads CASSLGGLADEQFF. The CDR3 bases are TGCGCCAGCAGCTTGGGGGGACTAGCGGATGAGCAGTTCTTC.

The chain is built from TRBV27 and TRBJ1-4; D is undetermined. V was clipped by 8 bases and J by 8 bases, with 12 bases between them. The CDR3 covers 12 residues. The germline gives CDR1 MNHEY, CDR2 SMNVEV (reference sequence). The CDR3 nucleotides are TGTGCCAGCGGTCCGCTGCAGGAAAAACTGTTTTTT. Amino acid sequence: CASGPLQEKLFF.

The DNA of the CDR3 is TGTGCCAGCAGCTACTCCCAAGAGACCCAGTACTTC. Encoded protein: CASSYSQETQYF. This chain joins TRBV11-2 and TRBJ2-5; D ambiguous. CDR3 length: 12 residues. Germline V gene sequence: CDR1 SGHAT, CDR2 FQNNGV. V lost 4 bases and J lost 1, with 4 bases in between.

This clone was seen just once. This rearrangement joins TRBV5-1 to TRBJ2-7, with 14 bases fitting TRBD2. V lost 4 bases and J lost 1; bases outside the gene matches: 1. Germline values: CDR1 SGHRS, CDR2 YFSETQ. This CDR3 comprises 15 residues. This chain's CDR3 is CASSRTSGRSYEQYF. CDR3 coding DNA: TGCGCCAGCAGCCGGACTAGCGGGAGGTCCTACGAGCAGTACTTC. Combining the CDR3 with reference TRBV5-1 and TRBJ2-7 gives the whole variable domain KAGVTQTPRYLIKTRGQQVTLSCSPISGHRSVSWYQQTPGQGLQFLFEYFSETQRNKGNFPGRFSGRQFSNSRSEMNVSTLELGDSALYLCASSRTSGRSYEQYFGPGTRLTVT.

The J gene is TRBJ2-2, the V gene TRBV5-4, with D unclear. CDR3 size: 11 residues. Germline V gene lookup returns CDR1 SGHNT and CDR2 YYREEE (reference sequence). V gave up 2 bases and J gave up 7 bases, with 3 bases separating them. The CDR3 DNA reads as TGTGCCAGCAGCTTCGGCGGGGAGCTGTTTTTT. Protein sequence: CASSFGGELFF.

DNA of the CDR3: TGTGCCAGCAGCTCTTTCCGGGACAGGGGGACAAATGAGCAGTTCTTC. It translates to CASSSFRDRGTNEQFF. The chain joins TRBV5-5 to TRBJ2-1, with 11 bases aligning to TRBD1. The CDR3 runs 16 residues. J lost 7 bases, V lost 3 bases, and 9 bases had no gene match. The V gene's germline CDR1 is SGHKS and CDR2 YYEKEE (reference sequence).

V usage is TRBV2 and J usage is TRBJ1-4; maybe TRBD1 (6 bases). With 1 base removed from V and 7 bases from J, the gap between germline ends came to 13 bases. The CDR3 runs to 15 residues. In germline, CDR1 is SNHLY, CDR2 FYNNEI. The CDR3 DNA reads TGTGCCAGCAGTGAAGGCTCGGGACAATTTGAAAAACTGTTTTTT. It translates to CASSEGSGQFEKLFF. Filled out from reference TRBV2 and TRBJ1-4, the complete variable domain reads EPEVTQTPSHQVTQMGQEVILRCVPISNHLYFYWYRQILGQKVEFLVSFYNNEISEKSEIFDDQFSVERPDGSNFTLKIRSTKLEDSAMYFCASSEGSGQFEKLFFGSGTQLSVL.

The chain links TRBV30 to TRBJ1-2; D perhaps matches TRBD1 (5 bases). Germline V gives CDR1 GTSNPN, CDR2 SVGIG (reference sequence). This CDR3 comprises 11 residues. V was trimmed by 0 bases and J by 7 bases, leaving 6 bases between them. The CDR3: CAWSVRGGYTF. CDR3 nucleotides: TGTGCCTGGAGTGTTAGGGGTGGCTACACCTTC.

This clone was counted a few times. CDR3 residues: CASSFLVAGGRADTQYF. In DNA, the CDR3 is TGTGCCAGCAGCTTTCTGGTAGCGGGAGGTAGGGCAGATACGCAGTATTTT. The chain employs TRBV7-2 and TRBJ2-3, with TRBD2 identical over 10 bases. Germline values: CDR1 SGHTA, CDR2 FQGNSA. Trimming cost V 3 bases and J 4 bases; bases outside gene matches: 10. This CDR3 spans 17 amino acids.

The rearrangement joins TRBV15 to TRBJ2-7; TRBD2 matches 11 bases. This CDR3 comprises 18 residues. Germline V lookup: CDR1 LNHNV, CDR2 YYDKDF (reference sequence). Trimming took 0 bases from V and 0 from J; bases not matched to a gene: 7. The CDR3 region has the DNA TGTGCCACCAGCAGAGAGGCTAGCGGGAGGCAGAGCTCCTACGAGCAGTACTTC. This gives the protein CATSREASGRQSSYEQYF.

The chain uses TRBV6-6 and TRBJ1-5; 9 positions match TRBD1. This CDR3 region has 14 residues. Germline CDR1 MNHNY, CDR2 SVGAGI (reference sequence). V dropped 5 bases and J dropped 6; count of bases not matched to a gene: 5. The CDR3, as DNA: TGTGCCAGCAGTATACAGGGGGCAAGTCAGCCCCAGCATTTT. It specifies CASSIQGASQPQHF.

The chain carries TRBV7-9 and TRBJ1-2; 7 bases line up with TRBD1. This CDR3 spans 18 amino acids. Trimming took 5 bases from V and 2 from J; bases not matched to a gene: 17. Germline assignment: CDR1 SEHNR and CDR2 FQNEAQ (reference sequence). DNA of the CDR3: TGTGCCAGCAGCCCAAATGAGGGGGCGCGGGTATCAAACTATGGCTACACCTTC. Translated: CASSPNEGARVSNYGYTF. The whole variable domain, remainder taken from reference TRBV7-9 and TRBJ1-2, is DTGVSQNPRHKITKRGQNVTFRCDPISEHNRLYWYRQTLGQGPEFLTYFQNEAQLEKSRLLSDRFSAERPKGSFSTLEIQRTEQGDSAMYLCASSPNEGARVSNYGYTFGSGTRLTVV.

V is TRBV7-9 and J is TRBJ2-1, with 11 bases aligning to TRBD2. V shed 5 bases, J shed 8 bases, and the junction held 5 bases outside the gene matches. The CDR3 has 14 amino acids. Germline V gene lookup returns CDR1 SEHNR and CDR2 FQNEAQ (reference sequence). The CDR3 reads CASSPGGLADEQFF. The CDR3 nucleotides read TGTGCCAGCAGCCCCGGGGGACTAGCGGATGAGCAGTTCTTC.

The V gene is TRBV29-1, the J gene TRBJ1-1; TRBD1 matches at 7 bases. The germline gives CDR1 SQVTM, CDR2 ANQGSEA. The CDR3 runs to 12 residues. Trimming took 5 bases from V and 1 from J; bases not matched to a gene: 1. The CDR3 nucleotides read TGCAGCGTTCCAGGGGGGAACACTGAAGCTTTCTTT. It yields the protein CSVPGGNTEAFF.

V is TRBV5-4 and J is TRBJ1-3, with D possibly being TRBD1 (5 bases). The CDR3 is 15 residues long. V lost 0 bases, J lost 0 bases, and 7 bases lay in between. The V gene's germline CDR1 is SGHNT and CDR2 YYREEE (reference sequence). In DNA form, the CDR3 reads TGTGCCAGCAGCTTGGGACAGAACTCTGGAAACACCATATATTTT. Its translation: CASSLGQNSGNTIYF. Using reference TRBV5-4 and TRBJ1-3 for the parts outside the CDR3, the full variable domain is ETGVTQSPTHLIKTRGQQVTLRCSSQSGHNTVSWYQQALGQGPQFIFQYYREEENGRGNFPPRFSGLQFPNYSSELNVNALELDDSALYLCASSLGQNSGNTIYFGEGSWLTVV.

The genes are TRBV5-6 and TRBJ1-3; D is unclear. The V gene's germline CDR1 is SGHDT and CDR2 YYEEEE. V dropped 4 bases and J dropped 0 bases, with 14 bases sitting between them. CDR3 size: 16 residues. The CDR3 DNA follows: TGTGCCAGCAGCGGGAGGCGGCAGGACTCTGGAAACACCATATATTTT. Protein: CASSGRRQDSGNTIYF.

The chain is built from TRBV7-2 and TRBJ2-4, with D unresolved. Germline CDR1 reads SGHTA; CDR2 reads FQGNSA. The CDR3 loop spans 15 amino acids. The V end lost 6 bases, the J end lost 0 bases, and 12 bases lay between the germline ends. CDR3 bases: TGTGCCAGCAGTAAAAATCGGGTAGCCAAAAACATTCAGTACTTC. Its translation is CASSKNRVAKNIQYF. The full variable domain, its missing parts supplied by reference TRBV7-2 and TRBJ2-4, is GAGVSQSPSNKVTEKGKDVELRCDPISGHTALYWYRQSLGQGLEFLIYFQGNSAPDKSGLPSDRFSAERTGGSVSTLTIQRTQQEDSAVYLCASSKNRVAKNIQYFGAGTRLSVL.

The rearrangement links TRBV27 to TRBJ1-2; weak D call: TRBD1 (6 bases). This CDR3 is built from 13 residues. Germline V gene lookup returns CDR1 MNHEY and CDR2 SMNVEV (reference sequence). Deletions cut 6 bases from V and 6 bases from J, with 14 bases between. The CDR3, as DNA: TGTGCCAGCAGCCCCCAGGGGCCCCATGGCTACACCTTC. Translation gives CASSPQGPHGYTF.

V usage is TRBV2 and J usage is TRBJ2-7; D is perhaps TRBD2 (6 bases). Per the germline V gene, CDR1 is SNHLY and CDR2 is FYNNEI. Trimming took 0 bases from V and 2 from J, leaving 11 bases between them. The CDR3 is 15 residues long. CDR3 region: CASSEAHPGAYEQYF. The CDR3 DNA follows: TGTGCCAGCAGTGAAGCGCACCCGGGAGCCTACGAGCAGTACTTC.

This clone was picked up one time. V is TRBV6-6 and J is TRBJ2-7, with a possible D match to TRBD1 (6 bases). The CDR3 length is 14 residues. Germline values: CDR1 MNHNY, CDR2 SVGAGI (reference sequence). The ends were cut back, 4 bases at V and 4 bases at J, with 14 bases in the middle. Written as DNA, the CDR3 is TGTGCCAGCAGTTCCGCAGGGGTAGGTTACGAGCAGTACTTC. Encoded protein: CASSSAGVGYEQYF.

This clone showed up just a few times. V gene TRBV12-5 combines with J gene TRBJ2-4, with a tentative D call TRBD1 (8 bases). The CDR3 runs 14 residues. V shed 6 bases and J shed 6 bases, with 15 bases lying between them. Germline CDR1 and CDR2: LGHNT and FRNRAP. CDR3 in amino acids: CASGDTGGVNIQYF. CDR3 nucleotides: TGTGCTAGTGGCGATACAGGGGGGGTAAACATTCAGTACTTC.

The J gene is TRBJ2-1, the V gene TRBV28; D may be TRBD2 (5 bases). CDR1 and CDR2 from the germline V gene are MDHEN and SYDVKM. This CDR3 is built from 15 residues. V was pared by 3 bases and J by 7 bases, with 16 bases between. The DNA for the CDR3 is TGTGCCAGCAGTTTCGTTGGCCGTCGAGGGAATGAGCAGTTCTTC. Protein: CASSFVGRRGNEQFF.

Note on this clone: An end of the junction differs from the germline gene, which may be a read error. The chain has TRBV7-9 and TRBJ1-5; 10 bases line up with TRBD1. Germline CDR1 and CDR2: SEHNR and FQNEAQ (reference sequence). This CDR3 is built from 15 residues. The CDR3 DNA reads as TGTGCCAGCAGCAGGACAGGGGGTAGCGATCAGCCCCAGCATTTT. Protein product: CASSRTGGSDQPQHF.

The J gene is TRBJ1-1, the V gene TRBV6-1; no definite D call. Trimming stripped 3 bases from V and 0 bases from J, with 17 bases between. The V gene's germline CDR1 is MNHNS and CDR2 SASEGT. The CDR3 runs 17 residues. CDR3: CASSDLTPSYMNTEAFF. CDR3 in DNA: TGTGCCAGCAGTGATCTAACCCCCTCGTATATGAACACTGAAGCTTTCTTT.

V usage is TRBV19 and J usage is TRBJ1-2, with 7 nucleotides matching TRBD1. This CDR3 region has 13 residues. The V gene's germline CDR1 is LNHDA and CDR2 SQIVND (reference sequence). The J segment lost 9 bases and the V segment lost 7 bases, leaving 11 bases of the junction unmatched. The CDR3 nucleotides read TGTGCCAGTACAGGGGGTATCGTTGAGCGCTACACCTTC. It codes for CASTGGIVERYTF.

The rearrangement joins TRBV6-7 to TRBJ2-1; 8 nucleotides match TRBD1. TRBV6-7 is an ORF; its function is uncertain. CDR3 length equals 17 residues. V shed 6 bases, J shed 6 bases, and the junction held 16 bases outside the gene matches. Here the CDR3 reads CASSPPPGQGAGNEQFF. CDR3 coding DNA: TGTGCCAGCAGCCCCCCCCCGGGCCAGGGGGCGGGCAATGAGCAGTTCTTC.

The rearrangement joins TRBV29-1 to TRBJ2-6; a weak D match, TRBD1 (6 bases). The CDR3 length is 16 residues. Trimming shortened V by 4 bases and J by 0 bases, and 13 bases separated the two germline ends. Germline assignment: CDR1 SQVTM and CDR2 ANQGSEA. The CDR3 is CSVARDIDSGANVLTF. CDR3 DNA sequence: TGCAGCGTTGCCCGGGACATAGACTCTGGGGCCAACGTCCTGACTTTC.